The 32 T cell receptor beta chains listed next were all sequenced from one sample in a study of glioma-infiltrating T cells. Amplification of TCR alpha and beta CDR3 regions from RNA used iRepertoire nested multiplex PCR. TCRdb called the multiplex PCR reads again in MiXCR, with one record for every CDR3 protein. Of roughly 130,000 distinct CDR3 sequences listed, about 22% are singletons. The material sequenced was glioma tissue, nonneoplastic brain tissue, or PBMCs (not recorded which). The receptors here all came from a human donor with low-grade glioma or glioblastoma, undergoing nonglioma brain surgery, or in good health (not recorded which).

V and J are TRBV4-2 and TRBJ2-3; 7 bases are shared with TRBD1. This CDR3 is 16 amino acids long. J gave up 3 bases and V 1 base, and 7 bases lay outside the gene matches. The germline CDR1 and CDR2 sequences are LGHNA and YNFKEQ. CDR3 nucleotide sequence: TGTGCCAGCAGCCAAGGGTGGGCAGGGGGTACAGATACGCAGTATTTT. Protein: CASSQGWAGGTDTQYF.

The chain employs TRBV20-1 and TRBJ2-5; D ambiguous. The CDR3 runs 16 residues. Germline-derived CDR1 and CDR2 are DFQATT and SNEGSKA (reference sequence). Trimming pared 0 bases from V and 9 bases from J, leaving 23 bases between. The chain's CDR3 is CSARDHTANSPGSQYF. CDR3 coding DNA: TGCAGTGCTAGAGATCATACCGCAAACAGCCCCGGCTCCCAGTACTTC.

The chain combines TRBV3-1 with TRBJ2-2; D remains unclear. CDR3 length: 11 amino acids. Trimming stripped 1 base from V and 9 bases from J, with 3 bases between. The germline V gene has CDR1 LGHDT and CDR2 YNNKEL (reference sequence). The CDR3 DNA reads TGTGCCAGCAGCCAAGCACGGGAGCTGTTTTTT. This translates into CASSQARELFF.

The chain employs TRBV18 and TRBJ2-7, with D possibly matching TRBD1 (5 bases). In germline, CDR1 is KGHSH, CDR2 LQKENI. The CDR3 contains 13 residues. Trimming pared 8 bases from V and 1 base from J, leaving 12 bases between. CDR3 nucleotides: TGTGCCAGCCGCGAGGCAGGGTCCTACGAGCAGTACGTC. Encoded protein: CASREAGSYEQYV.

At least ten counts were recorded for this clonotype. The V and J genes are TRBV20-1 and TRBJ2-5; 8 bases are a match to TRBD2. V lost 6 bases, J lost 4 bases, and 13 bases stayed unmatched. This CDR3 comprises 15 residues. Per the germline V gene, CDR1 is DFQATT and CDR2 is SNEGSKA (reference sequence). CDR3: CSAKGPGGFRETQYF. In nucleotides, the CDR3 is TGCAGTGCGAAGGGGCCGGGGGGGTTTCGAGAGACCCAGTACTTC.

Concerning this clonotype itself: The conserved final phenylalanine or tryptophan is absent from the CDR3, which likely points to a read error. The V gene is TRBV29-1, the J gene TRBJ2-5; D is ambiguous. CDR3 length: 14 residues. V was pared by 5 bases and J by 2 bases, with 15 bases between. Germline CDR1 is SQVTM and CDR2 is ANQGSEA. CDR3 DNA: TGCAGCGTTCTGAGAGGTGGAGCGCAAGAGACCCAGTACCTC. Encoded protein: CSVLRGGAQETQYL.

The chain uses TRBV24-1 and TRBJ2-3, with D maybe TRBD2 (6 bases). CDR1 is KGHDR and CDR2 is SFDVKD in the germline V gene. Trimming cost V 5 bases and J 0 bases, with 17 bases left between them. The length of the CDR3 is 17 residues. CDR3 sequence (DNA): TGTGCCACCAGTGGCTCTGGGACTCAGAAAAGCACAGATACGCAGTATTTT. This translates into CATSGSGTQKSTDTQYF.

The chain couples TRBV20-1 to TRBJ1-5; the D is unclear. The CDR3 extends over 13 amino acids. V dropped 7 bases and J dropped 0 bases, with 10 bases sitting between them. Germline V gene sequence: CDR1 DFQATT, CDR2 SNEGSKA (reference sequence). The CDR3 DNA reads TGCAGTGAAGGGCGCTATAGCAATCAGCCCCAGCATTTT. Protein: CSEGRYSNQPQHF.

The chain carries TRBV10-3 and TRBJ1-4, with D possibly TRBD1 on 5 matching bases. The CDR3 consists of 14 residues. Germline CDR1 reads ENHRY; CDR2 reads SYGVKD. V was clipped by 10 bases and J by 3 bases, with 15 bases between them. CDR3 bases: TGTGCCACCCACGGAGGGGTAGCTAATGAAAAACTGTTTTTT. This translates into CATHGGVANEKLFF.

This clonotype was seen a single time. V and J are TRBV5-6 and TRBJ2-7; 8 bases line up with TRBD1. Germline V gene lookup returns CDR1 SGHDT and CDR2 YYEEEE. The CDR3 is made up of 15 amino acids. V was clipped by 4 bases and J by 3 bases; unmatched bases: 9. The CDR3 DNA follows: TGTGCCAGCAGCCCATTGACAGGGGCTATCTACGAGCAGTACGTC. Its protein is CASSPLTGAIYEQYV.

To note about this clonotype: The junction and the germline gene differ at one end; a read error may be behind it. The chain links TRBV4-1 to TRBJ2-2, with 15 bases aligning to TRBD2. The CDR3 length is 17 residues. CDR1 is MGHRA, CDR2 YSYEKL, per germline. The CDR3 DNA is TGCGCCAGCAGACGGACTAGCGGGGGGGTCGGCACCGGGGAGCTGTTCTTT. Its protein is CASRRTSGGVGTGELFF.

The chain couples TRBV15 to TRBJ1-1; tentatively, D is TRBD1 (6 bases). This CDR3 is built from 16 residues. Germline CDR1 is LNHNV and CDR2 is YYDKDF (reference sequence). Trimming stripped 3 bases from V and 1 base from J, with 15 bases between. In nucleotides, the CDR3 is TGTGCCACCAGCAGCACAGGGCGGATTTGGAACACTGAAGCTTTCTTT. It codes for CATSSTGRIWNTEAFF. The variable domain in full, with the rest retrieved from reference TRBV15 and TRBJ1-1, is DAMVIQNPRYQVTQFGKPVTLSCSQTLNHNVMYWYQQKSSQAPKLLFHYYDKDFNNEADTPDNFQSRRPNTSFCFLDIRSPGLGDTAMYLCATSSTGRIWNTEAFFGQGTRLTVV.

This clonotype was found a few times. The chain employs TRBV7-9 and TRBJ2-1; 14 nucleotides align to TRBD2. V gave up 4 bases and J gave up 7 bases; unmatched junction bases: 9. Germline V gives CDR1 SEHNR, CDR2 FQNEAQ (reference sequence). This CDR3 contains 17 residues. CDR3 amino acids: CASSSTTSGGADNEQFF. The CDR3 coding sequence is TGTGCCAGCAGCTCCACGACTAGCGGGGGGGCCGATAATGAGCAGTTCTTC. Based on the CDR3 plus reference TRBV7-9 and TRBJ2-1, the full variable domain is DTGVSQNPRHKITKRGQNVTFRCDPISEHNRLYWYRQTLGQGPEFLTYFQNEAQLEKSRLLSDRFSAERPKGSFSTLEIQRTEQGDSAMYLCASSSTTSGGADNEQFFGPGTRLTVL.

This chain uses TRBV19 with TRBJ1-6; a weak D match, TRBD1 (5 bases). Germline CDR1 and CDR2: LNHDA and SQIVND (reference sequence). The CDR3 spans 16 residues. Deletions cut 5 bases from V and 12 bases from J, with 23 bases between. The CDR3 loop is CASSPFRDVSLGPLHF. The CDR3 region has the DNA TGTGCCAGTAGTCCCTTCCGGGACGTATCCCTTGGACCCCTCCACTTT.

This chain links TRBV6-2 or TRBV6-3 with TRBJ2-5; 8 bases match TRBD1. The CDR3 covers 15 residues. Germline V gene lookup returns CDR1 MNHEY and CDR2 SVGEGT. Trimming took 7 bases from V and 4 from J; bases not matched to a gene: 11. The CDR3 spells CASTVTGVKTETQYF. DNA for the CDR3: TGTGCCAGCACCGTGACAGGGGTGAAAACAGAGACCCAGTACTTC.

This rearrangement joins TRBV19 to TRBJ2-5; the D is unclear. CDR3 length equals 11 residues. Between the trimmed V and J ends, which lost 6 bases and 4 bases, there was a span of 6 bases. The germline V gene encodes CDR1 LNHDA and CDR2 SQIVND (reference sequence). CDR3 residues: CASRGIETQYF. CDR3 nucleotides: TGTGCCAGTAGGGGTATAGAGACCCAGTACTTC.

This clonotype was observed a handful of times. The chain uses TRBV6-1 and TRBJ2-7; 9 nucleotides line up with TRBD2. Losses at the gene ends were 8 bases for V and 3 bases for J; bases not matched to a gene: 5. Germline CDR1 MNHNS, CDR2 SASEGT. This CDR3 comprises 13 residues. The CDR3 protein is CASRETSGYEQYV. The CDR3 DNA reads as TGTGCCAGCCGAGAGACTAGCGGCTACGAGCAGTACGTC.

CDR3 in DNA: TGCAGTGCTAGAGATGGGGGGGGGGTTACCGGGGAGCTGTTTTTT. This sequence encodes CSARDGGGVTGELFF. V gene TRBV20-1 combines with J gene TRBJ2-2; 7 bases line up with TRBD2. J was trimmed by 5 bases and V by 0 bases; bases with no gene match: 6. Germline loops: CDR1 DFQATT, CDR2 SNEGSKA (reference sequence). CDR3 length: 15 amino acids.

In this sample, this clonotype turned up a few times. This chain connects TRBV20-1 to TRBJ1-6, with D perhaps matching TRBD1 (5 bases). Germline CDR1 is DFQATT and CDR2 is SNEGSKA (reference sequence). V was clipped by 0 bases and J by 6 bases, with 15 bases between them. The CDR3 loop spans 16 amino acids. CDR3 sequence (DNA): TGCAGTGCTAGAGATCTCGGGCAGGGCTTTAATTCACCCCTCCACTTT. Translated, it gives CSARDLGQGFNSPLHF.

This clonotype was recorded only once. The missing conserved phenylalanine or tryptophan at the end of this CDR3 makes a read error likely. This chain connects TRBV11-3 to TRBJ2-2; 13 bases map to TRBD2. The V gene end was trimmed by 2 bases and the J gene end by 5 bases; junction bases not matched to a gene: 14. This CDR3 is 20 amino acids long. CDR1 and CDR2 from the germline V gene are SGHNT and YENEEA. The CDR3 DNA follows: TGTGCCAGCAGCTTAACCTGGACTAGCGGGGGCCCTACGGGGACCGGGGAGCTGTTTCTT. Translated, it gives CASSLTWTSGGPTGTGELFL.

The chain uses TRBV3-1 and TRBJ1-1; no firm D call. Looked up from germline, CDR1 is LGHDT and CDR2 is YNNKEL (reference sequence). The CDR3 is made up of 17 amino acids. The V end lost 0 bases, the J end lost 3 bases, and 17 bases lay between the germline ends. The CDR3 bases are TGTGCCAGCAGCCAAGATTCGTCAGGTTATTTCTACACTGAAGCTTTCTTT. It yields the protein CASSQDSSGYFYTEAFF.

Only a few counts were recorded for this clonotype. The chain employs TRBV11-2 and TRBJ2-3; possibly TRBD1 for D (6 bases). Trimming shortened V by 0 bases and J by 2 bases, and 12 bases separated the two germline ends. Germline V gene data show CDR1 as SGHAT and CDR2 as FQNNGV. CDR3 size: 16 residues. Here the CDR3 reads CASSLEGGTNTDTQYF. The CDR3 DNA sequence: TGTGCCAGCAGCTTAGAAGGGGGAACCAACACAGATACGCAGTATTTT.

Comments on this clonotype: A junction boundary mismatches the germline segment, possibly from a read error. V gene TRBV6-6 combines with J gene TRBJ2-1, with 7 bases matching TRBD2. Germline CDR1 and CDR2: MNHNY and SVGAGI (reference sequence). CDR3 size: 16 residues. CDR3 protein: CASSYSRSGAHSEKFF. The CDR3 DNA follows: TGTGCCAGCAGTTACTCGAGGAGCGGGGCCCACAGTGAGAAGTTCTTC.

The table lists this clonotype with a few counts. The chain uses TRBV11-2 and TRBJ1-6, with 7 bases fitting TRBD1. V lost 4 bases and J lost 9; bases outside the gene matches: 6. Germline V gene data show CDR1 as SGHAT and CDR2 as FQNNGV. The CDR3 is 14 residues long. The DNA of the CDR3 is TGTGCCAGCAGCTGGGACAGCCCTAGTTCACCCCTCCACTTT. It specifies CASSWDSPSSPLHF.

The sample holds a few counts of this clonotype. The genes are TRBV24-1 and TRBJ1-1; D call uncertain. The V gene's germline CDR1 is KGHDR and CDR2 SFDVKD. Trimming stripped 4 bases from V and 0 bases from J, with 5 bases between. The CDR3 consists of 13 residues. The CDR3 DNA follows: TGTGCCACCAGTGAACGGGTGAACACTGAAGCTTTCTTT. Its translation is CATSERVNTEAFF.

This chain joins TRBV7-8 and TRBJ2-1; TRBD1 is a possible D gene (5 bases). Germline V gene data show CDR1 as SGHVS and CDR2 as FQNEAQ. V was shortened by 5 bases and J by 5 bases, with 10 bases between the two germline ends. The CDR3 runs to 13 residues. The CDR3, as DNA: TGTGCCAGCAGCGCTATGACAGACAATGAGCAGTTCTTC. It specifies CASSAMTDNEQFF.

This chain connects TRBV11-2 to TRBJ2-7; 9 positions agree with TRBD2. Germline lookup yields CDR1 SGHAT and CDR2 FQNNGV. The CDR3 loop spans 14 amino acids. The trim removed 5 bases at V and 10 bases at J, leaving 12 bases unmatched. The CDR3 spells CASSPRLAEETQYV. CDR3 nucleotides: TGTGCCAGCAGCCCCCGACTAGCGGAAGAGACCCAGTACGTC.

This clonotype appeared a few times. The gene calls are TRBV2 and TRBJ1-1; no definite D call. Germline CDR1 is SNHLY and CDR2 is FYNNEI. V gave up 0 bases and J gave up 5 bases, with 7 bases separating them. This CDR3 is 13 amino acids long. The CDR3 sequence: CASSEARETEAFF. The CDR3 DNA follows: TGTGCCAGCAGTGAAGCGCGGGAAACTGAAGCTTTCTTT.

This clonotype was counted ten times or more. The chain joins TRBV7-2 to TRBJ2-5, with TRBD2 matching over 8 bases. The CDR3 sequence is 14 residues long. The trim removed 5 bases at V and 5 bases at J, leaving 7 bases unmatched. CDR1 and CDR2 (germline): SGHTA, FQGNSA. The chain's CDR3 is CASSPSGGMETQYF. The CDR3, as DNA: TGTGCCAGCAGCCCCTCGGGGGGGATGGAGACCCAGTACTTC.

This clonotype occurred a few times. V and J are TRBV20-1 and TRBJ2-5; 7 bases line up with TRBD2. This CDR3 has 13 amino acids. V shed 6 bases and J 1 base; nucleotides not matched to a gene: 5. Germline values: CDR1 DFQATT, CDR2 SNEGSKA (reference sequence). CDR3 region: CSAARGSQETQYF. The CDR3 DNA reads as TGCAGTGCCGCCCGCGGGAGCCAAGAGACCCAGTACTTC.

There are many counts of this clonotype. V is TRBV3-1 and J is TRBJ1-5; D remains ambiguous. This CDR3 has 14 amino acids. The germline gives CDR1 LGHDT, CDR2 YNNKEL (reference sequence). The V end was cut by 1 base, the J end by 3 bases, with 7 bases between. CDR3 sequence: CASSQGRINQPQHF. The CDR3 coding sequence is TGTGCCAGCAGCCAAGGACGGATCAATCAGCCCCAGCATTTT.

There are a few counts of this clonotype. The rearrangement links TRBV20-1 to TRBJ2-7; tentative D call: TRBD1 (7 bases). The CDR3 extends over 14 amino acids. V was shortened by 4 bases and J by 2 bases, with 15 bases between the two germline ends. Germline CDR1 DFQATT, CDR2 SNEGSKA (reference sequence). CDR3 sequence reads: CSAIRGGGPYEQYV. The CDR3 nucleotides are TGCAGTGCTATCAGAGGAGGGGGCCCCTACGAGCAGTACGTC.